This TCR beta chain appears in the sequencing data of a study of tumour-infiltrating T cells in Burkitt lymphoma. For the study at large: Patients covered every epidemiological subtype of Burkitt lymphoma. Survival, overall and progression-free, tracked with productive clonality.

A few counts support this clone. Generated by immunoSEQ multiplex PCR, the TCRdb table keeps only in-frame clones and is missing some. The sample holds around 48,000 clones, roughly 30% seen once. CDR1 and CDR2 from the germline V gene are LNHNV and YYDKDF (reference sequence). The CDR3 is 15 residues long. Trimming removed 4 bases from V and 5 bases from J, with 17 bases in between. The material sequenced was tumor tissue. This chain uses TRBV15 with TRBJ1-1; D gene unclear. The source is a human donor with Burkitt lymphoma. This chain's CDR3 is CATSKSLGGRTEAFF. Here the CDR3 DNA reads TGTGCCACCAGCAAATCACTCGGCGGGAGAACTGAAGCTTTCTTT.